The rows below give T cell receptor beta chains drawn from one sample of a study of identical twins. One entry per CDR3 protein results from TCRdb running MiXCR on the 5' RACE reads. The sample has 540,000 or so distinct CDR3 sequences, about a fifth seen once; the top ten hold around 0.47%. These data also formed part of another study, on yellow fever vaccine responses in identical twins.

Sequenced: CD4+ T cells sorted from blood. The receptors derive from a woman aged 18-35 years in good health. CDR3s include the opening cysteine and the closing phenylalanine or tryptophan. D genes are given only for firm matches. Size values are once, few and many counts, or a class for expanded clones, and some rows have none.

>.|11|TRBV29-1|TRBJ1-2|few
TGCAGCGTTACCACAGGTCGTGGCTACACCTTC
CSVTTGRGYTF
>TRBD1|18|TRBV29-1|TRBJ2-6|.
TGCAGCGTTGAAGAGCGGAACAAAGGGGGCGCCGGGGCCAACGTCCTGACTTTC
CSVEERNKGGAGANVLTF
>TRBD1|16|TRBV7-9|TRBJ2-6|.
TGTGCCAGCAGCCGAAACAGGGGATCTGGGGCCAACGTCCTGACTTTC
CASSRNRGSGANVLTF
>.|18|TRBV7-3|TRBJ2-6|few
TGTGCCAGCAGCTTTAGAGGACACCAGTTCTCTGGGGCCAACGTCCTGACTTTC
CASSFRGHQFSGANVLTF
>TRBD1|14|TRBV19|TRBJ2-1|few
TGTGCCAGCAAAACAGGGGTCTCCTACAATGAGCAGTTCTTC
CASKTGVSYNEQFF
>.|13|TRBV6-5|TRBJ1-2|.
TGTGCCAGCAGTTACTCGGTCGGACGCGGCTACACCTTC
CASSYSVGRGYTF
>.|12|TRBV4-2|TRBJ2-1|.
TGTGCCAGCAGCCAAAACAGGAATGAGCAGTTCTTC
CASSQNRNEQFF
>.|13|TRBV5-1|TRBJ2-5|.
TGCGCCAGCAGACCTAGACCACAAGAGACCCAGTACTTC
CASRPRPQETQYF
>TRBD2|16|TRBV5-1|TRBJ2-3|few
TGCGCCAGCAGCTGGGCGGTCCCGGGACTAGCAGATACGCAGTATTTT
CASSWAVPGLADTQYF
>.|14|TRBV5-1|TRBJ2-3|few
TGCGCCAGCAGCTCCGGGGCGGTCACAGATACGCAGTATTTT
CASSSGAVTDTQYF
>TRBD1|13|TRBV12-3/TRBV12-4|TRBJ1-2|.
TGTGCCAGCAGTTCGACAGGGTATAATGGCTACACCTTC
CASSSTGYNGYTF
>TRBD1|15|TRBV5-1|TRBJ2-2|.
TGCGCCAGCAGCTTACGGGACAGGGCGTCCGGGGAGCTGTTTTTT
CASSLRDRASGELFF
>TRBD1|16|TRBV7-2|TRBJ1-2|few
TGTGCCAGCCGTGGGACAGGGGGACCTCCCAACTATGGCTACACCTTC
CASRGTGGPPNYGYTF
>.|17|TRBV12-3/TRBV12-4|TRBJ1-4|few
TGTGCCAGCAGCACTATCCGCAGATTTGCAACTAATGAAAAACTGTTTTTT
CASSTIRRFATNEKLFF
>TRBD1|16|TRBV6-5|TRBJ2-1|few
TGTGCCAGCAGTTACCGATCCGGGACAGGGGCCTATGAGCAGTTCTTC
CASSYRSGTGAYEQFF
>TRBD1|15|TRBV2|TRBJ2-3|few
TGTGCCAGCAGGAGGGACAGGGGGCGTCCAGATACGCAGTATTTT
CASRRDRGRPDTQYF
>.|11|TRBV20-1|TRBJ2-7|.
TGCAGTACAGGGGGGGTCTACGAGCAGTACTTC
CSTGGVYEQYF
>.|16|TRBV14|TRBJ2-3|.
TGTGCCAGCAGCCAAGATGTGAAGATAGGCACAGATACGCAGTATTTT
CASSQDVKIGTDTQYF
>TRBD1|14|TRBV11-2|TRBJ1-1|.
TGTGCCAGCAGCCCCAACAGGGGGCACACTGAAGCTTTCTTT
CASSPNRGHTEAFF
>TRBD1|11|TRBV7-9|TRBJ1-1|few
TGTGCCAGCAGCTCAGGGGGCGAAGCTTTCTTT
CASSSGGEAFF
>TRBD1|15|TRBV29-1|TRBJ2-7|once
TGCAGCGAGCTTAGGGACAGTGCCCCAACCTACGAGCAGTACTTC
CSELRDSAPTYEQYF
>.|15|TRBV4-1|TRBJ2-1|few
TGCGCCAGCAGCCAAGTGTACCCATTAAACAATGAGCAGTTCTTC
CASSQVYPLNNEQFF
>.|16|TRBV21-1|TRBJ2-4|few
TGTGCCAGCAGCAAGCAGGAAGACGAGGCCAAAAACATTCAGTACTTC
CASSKQEDEAKNIQYF
>TRBD2|16|TRBV20-1|TRBJ2-3|.
TGCAGTGCTAGGGTGAGACTAGCGGGAGGGCCACATACGCAGTATTTT
CSARVRLAGGPHTQYF